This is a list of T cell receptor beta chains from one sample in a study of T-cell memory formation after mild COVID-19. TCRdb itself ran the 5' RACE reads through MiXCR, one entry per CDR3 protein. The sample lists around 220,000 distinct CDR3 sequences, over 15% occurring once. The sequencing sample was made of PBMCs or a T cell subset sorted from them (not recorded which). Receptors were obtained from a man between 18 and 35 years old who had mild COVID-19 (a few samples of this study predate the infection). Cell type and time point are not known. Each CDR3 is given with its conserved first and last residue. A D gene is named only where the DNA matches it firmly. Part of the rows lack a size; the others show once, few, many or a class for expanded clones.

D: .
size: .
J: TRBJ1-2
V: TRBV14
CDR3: CASSPSATADYGYTF
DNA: TGTGCCAGCAGCCCATCGGCAACAGCGGACTATGGCTACACCTTC

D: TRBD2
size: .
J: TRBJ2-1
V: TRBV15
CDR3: CATSLSGGAPFEQFF
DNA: TGTGCCACCAGCCTTAGCGGGGGGGCCCCATTCGAGCAGTTCTTC

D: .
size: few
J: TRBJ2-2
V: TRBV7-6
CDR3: CASSAARQGNTGELFF
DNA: TGTGCCAGCAGCGCAGCCCGCCAGGGCAACACCGGGGAGCTGTTTTTT

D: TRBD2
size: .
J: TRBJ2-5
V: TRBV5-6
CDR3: CASSPTGTSQETQYF
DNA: TGTGCCAGCAGCCCGACCGGGACTAGCCAAGAGACCCAGTACTTC

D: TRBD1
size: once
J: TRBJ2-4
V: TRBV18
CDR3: CASTRDRGKNIQYF
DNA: TGTGCCAGCACCCGGGACAGGGGAAAAAACATTCAGTACTTC

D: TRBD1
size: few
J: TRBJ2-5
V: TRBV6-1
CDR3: CASTPGQFPETQYF
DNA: TGTGCCAGCACCCCGGGACAGTTCCCAGAGACCCAGTACTTC

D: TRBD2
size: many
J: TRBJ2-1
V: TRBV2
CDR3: CASSLRLAGEYNEQFF
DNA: TGTGCCAGCAGTTTGAGACTAGCGGGGGAGTACAATGAGCAGTTCTTC

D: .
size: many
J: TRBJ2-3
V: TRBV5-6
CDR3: CASSLGPPEDWGTDTQYF
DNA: TGTGCCAGCAGCTTGGGTCCCCCCGAGGACTGGGGCACAGATACGCAGTATTTT

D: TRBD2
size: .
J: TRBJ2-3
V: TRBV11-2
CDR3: CASSLGIHERGRDTQYF
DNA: TGTGCCAGCAGCTTAGGCATTCATGAGCGGGGGAGGGATACGCAGTATTTT

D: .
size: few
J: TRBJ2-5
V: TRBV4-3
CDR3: CASSQDRAETQYF
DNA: TGCGCCAGCAGCCAAGACAGGGCGGAGACCCAGTACTTC

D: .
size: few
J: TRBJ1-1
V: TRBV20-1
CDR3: CSARDIGAEAFF
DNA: TGCAGTGCTAGAGATATCGGGGCTGAAGCTTTCTTT

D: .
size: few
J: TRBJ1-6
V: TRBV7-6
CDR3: CASSPLQAEAPLHF
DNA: TGTGCCAGCAGCCCGTTGCAGGCGGAGGCACCCCTCCACTTT

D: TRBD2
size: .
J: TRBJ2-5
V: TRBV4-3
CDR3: CASSPRGLAFQETQYF
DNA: TGCGCCAGCAGCCCCCGGGGACTAGCGTTCCAAGAGACCCAGTACTTC